The rows below give T cell receptor beta chains drawn from one sample of a study of cytomegalovirus exposure and HLA in healthy donors. TCRdb's copy holds only in-frame clones and misses some; the assay was immunoSEQ multiplex PCR. This table has about 120,000 clones, more than 95% appearing once. Sequencing used PBMCs. The receptor set was obtained from a man younger than 35 in good health and CMV-seronegative. The conserved cysteine and the conserved F or W are not part of the CDR3 here.

J gene,V gene,CDR3 length,CDR3 protein
TRBJ1-4,TRBV7-2,12,ASSLVGGARKLF
TRBJ2-3,TRBV4-1,13,ASSQDGGGADTQY
TRBJ2-2,TRBV27,12,ASSSHTNTGELF
TRBJ2-1,TRBV18,15,ASSPPAGTSLYNEQF
TRBJ2-7,TRBV4-3,17,ASSPGLAGLGAISYEQY
TRBJ1-3,TRBV7-2,11,ASASNSGNTIY
TRBJ2-3,TRBV6-5,13,ASSPVGQSTDTQY
TRBJ2-7,TRBV4-3,15,ASSQEVASGASYEQY
TRBJ1-1,TRBV7-9,13,ASSPLGTADTEAF
TRBJ1-4,TRBV28,14,ASSSASDSNDEKLF
TRBJ1-1,TRBV27,14,ASTERPTLLRTEAF
TRBJ2-2,TRBV7-2,13,ASSPRTVNTGELF
TRBJ2-7,TRBV5-1,15,ASSFDRDTAKAYEQY
TRBJ1-1,TRBV15,15,ATSRDWGTGARTEAF
TRBJ2-1,TRBV18,13,ASSPRNGRETEQF
TRBJ2-7,TRBV5-1,14,ASSLDWREGLWEQY
TRBJ2-1,TRBV6-5,13,ASSYSDSGYNEQF
TRBJ2-7,TRBV6-5,10,ASIRTAYEQY